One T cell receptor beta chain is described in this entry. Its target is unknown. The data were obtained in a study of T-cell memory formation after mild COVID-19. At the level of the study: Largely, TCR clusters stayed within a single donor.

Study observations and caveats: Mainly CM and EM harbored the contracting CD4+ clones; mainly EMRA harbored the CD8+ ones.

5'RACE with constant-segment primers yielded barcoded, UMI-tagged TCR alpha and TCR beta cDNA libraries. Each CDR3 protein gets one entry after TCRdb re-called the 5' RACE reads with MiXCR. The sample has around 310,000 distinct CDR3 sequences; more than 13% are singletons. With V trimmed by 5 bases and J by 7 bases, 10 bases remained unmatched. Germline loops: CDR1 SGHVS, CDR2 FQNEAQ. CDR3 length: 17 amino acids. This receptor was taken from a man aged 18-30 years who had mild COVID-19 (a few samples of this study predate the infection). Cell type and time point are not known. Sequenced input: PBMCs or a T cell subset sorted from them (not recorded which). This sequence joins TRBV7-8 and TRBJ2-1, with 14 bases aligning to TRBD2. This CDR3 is CASSEGLAGAKGNEQFF. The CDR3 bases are TGTGCCAGCAGCGAGGGACTAGCGGGGGCCAAGGGAAATGAGCAGTTCTTC.